Following are 19 T cell receptor beta chains from one sample sequenced in a study of breast tumors, draining lymph nodes, adjacent tissues. The lymph nodes were axillary draining lymph nodes from breast cancer patients. TCRdb independently ran MiXCR on the multiplex PCR reads; one entry per CDR3 protein. The sample shows some 230,000 distinct CDR3 sequences, less than 40% of them seen only once. The sample taken for sequencing was axillary lymph node tissue. Receptors were obtained from a female donor with breast cancer. Some clones in this sample may be carry-over from other donors' samples.

This clonotype was counted only a few times. V is TRBV9 and J is TRBJ2-1; the match to TRBD2 covers 16 bases. Unmatched junction bases numbered 19, after V lost 4 bases and J lost 3 bases. Germline V gene data show CDR1 as SGDLS and CDR2 as YYNGEE. The CDR3 length is 22 residues. CDR3 loop: CASSRLAVGLAGGRGHYNEQFF. The CDR3 nucleotides are TGTGCCAGCAGCCGTCTCGCCGTGGGACTAGCGGGGGGGCGTGGTCACTACAATGAGCAGTTCTTC. Combining the CDR3 with reference TRBV9 and TRBJ2-1 gives the whole variable domain DSGVTQTPKHLITATGQRVTLRCSPRSGDLSVYWYQQSLDQGLQFLIQYYNGEERAKGNILERFSAQQFPDLHSELNLSSLELGDSALYFCASSRLAVGLAGGRGHYNEQFFGPGTRLTVL.

There are many counts of this clonotype. V is TRBV12-3 or TRBV12-4 and J is TRBJ2-3; maybe TRBD1 (6 bases). V lost 1 base to trimming and J lost 0 bases, with 8 bases between them. The CDR3 is 15 residues long. Written as DNA, the CDR3 is TGTGCCAGCAGTTTAGGGACAGCTAGCACAGATACGCAGTATTTT. Protein product: CASSLGTASTDTQYF.

To note about this clonotype: It may be a read error: a sequence one base away is much more abundant. The chain uses TRBV7-2 and TRBJ1-2, with 9 bases aligning to TRBD1. CDR1 is SGHTA, CDR2 FQGNSA, per germline. The CDR3 consists of 15 residues. V shed 7 bases, J shed 6 bases, and the junction held 12 bases outside the gene matches. The CDR3 protein is CASIRDRVKFHGYTF. The CDR3 DNA sequence: TGTGCCAGCATCAGGGACAGGGTTAAATTCCATGGCTACACCTTC.

This clonotype was picked up many times. The CDR3 sequence is CASSQDWGAPALHF. Here the CDR3 DNA reads TGTGCCAGCAGCCAAGATTGGGGGGCTCCGGCCCTCCACTTT. The V gene is TRBV14, the J gene TRBJ1-6, with D maybe TRBD1 (6 bases). This CDR3 has 14 amino acids. Germline V lookup: CDR1 SGHDN, CDR2 FVKESK. Trimming pared 0 bases from V and 14 bases from J, leaving 14 bases between.

This clonotype was counted between two and nine times. The V and J genes are TRBV10-1 and TRBJ2-1; 8 bases align to TRBD2. After removal of 5 bases from V and 0 bases from J, the junction contained 0 bases not matched to a gene. The CDR3 sequence is 14 residues long. Germline assignment: CDR1 WNHNN and CDR2 SYGVQD (reference sequence). The CDR3 nucleotides read TGCGCCAGCAGTACTAGCGGCTCCTACAATGAGCAGTTCTTC. Its translation is CASSTSGSYNEQFF.

This clonotype was counted many times. The chain carries TRBV20-1 and TRBJ2-2; D is perhaps TRBD1 or TRBD2 (5 bases each). V gave up 0 bases and J gave up 6 bases, with 5 bases separating them. CDR3 length: 12 residues. Germline loops: CDR1 DFQATT, CDR2 SNEGSKA (reference sequence). This CDR3 is CSAREGAGELFF. The CDR3 nucleotides are TGCAGTGCTAGAGAGGGGGCCGGGGAGCTGTTTTTT.

This clonotype was detected many times. The chain links TRBV5-8 to TRBJ1-4; D perhaps matches TRBD1 (5 bases). This CDR3 is built from 15 residues. The V end lost 7 bases, the J end lost 0 bases, and 13 bases lay between the germline ends. Per germline, CDR1 SGHTS and CDR2 YDEGEE. CDR3 DNA: TGTGCCAGCGGATCGGGGGGAGCAACTAATGAAAAACTGTTTTTT. It yields the protein CASGSGGATNEKLFF.

A note on this clonotype: The missing conserved phenylalanine or tryptophan at the end of this CDR3 makes a read error likely. The rearrangement links TRBV5-6 to TRBJ2-2; 16 nucleotides match TRBD2. V was pared by 4 bases and J by 0 bases, with 3 bases of the junction left unmatched. The CDR3 runs to 18 residues. Germline V CDR1 and CDR2: SGHDT, YYEEEE. This CDR3 is CASSLGLAGGTNTGELFI. In DNA form, the CDR3 reads TGTGCCAGCAGCCTGGGACTAGCGGGAGGGACGAACACCGGGGAGCTGTTTATT.

J is TRBJ2-1 and V is TRBV27; 7 nucleotides match TRBD2. The V gene's germline CDR1 is MNHEY and CDR2 SMNVEV (reference sequence). The CDR3 is 19 residues long. Trimming took 0 bases from V and 6 from J; bases not matched to a gene: 17. The CDR3 DNA reads TGTGCCAGCAGTTTATCGATCTGGGGGGGAGCGGGATTTGTCAATGAGCAGTTCTTC. This translates into CASSLSIWGGAGFVNEQFF.

In its sample, this clonotype was seen many times. The chain is built from TRBV12-3 or TRBV12-4 and TRBJ2-7; D possibly corresponds to TRBD1 (6 bases). Deletions cut 5 bases from V and 6 bases from J, with 11 bases between. The CDR3 runs 12 residues. The CDR3 loop is CASSIQGVEQYF. The CDR3 DNA reads as TGTGCCAGCAGTATACAGGGCGTCGAGCAGTACTTC.

This clonotype was recorded many times. The gene calls are TRBV11-2 and TRBJ1-2; maybe TRBD1 (5 bases). CDR1 is SGHAT, CDR2 FQNNGV, per germline. The V and J ends lost 1 base and 8 bases respectively, with 17 bases between them. The CDR3 runs to 15 residues. The DNA of the CDR3 is TGTGCCAGCAGCTTAGCCAGGGTGCCAGGGCGGGGCTACACCTTC. The encoded protein is CASSLARVPGRGYTF.

About this clonotype: A much larger clonotype is one base distant, so this may be a read error. This chain connects TRBV6-5 to TRBJ1-2, with a possible D match to TRBD1 (5 bases). Germline V gene lookup returns CDR1 MNHEY and CDR2 SVGAGI. CDR3 length equals 14 residues. In DNA form, the CDR3 reads TGTGCCAGCAGTCGGGACGTACTGGGCTATGGCCACACCTTC. This sequence encodes CASSRDVLGYGHTF.

In its sample, this clonotype was seen many times. V usage is TRBV11-2 and J usage is TRBJ2-3; D is unresolved. Germline assignment: CDR1 SGHAT and CDR2 FQNNGV. V lost 0 bases to trimming and J lost 2 bases, with 6 bases between them. The CDR3 sequence is 14 residues long. CDR3 loop: CASSLDWATDTQYF. The CDR3 DNA is TGTGCCAGCAGCTTAGATTGGGCCACAGATACGCAGTATTTT.

In this sample, this clonotype turned up many times. The chain joins TRBV6-6 to TRBJ2-7, with D possibly matching TRBD2 (5 bases). Trimming stripped 7 bases from V and 0 bases from J, with 10 bases between. The CDR3 covers 13 residues. Germline values: CDR1 MNHNY, CDR2 SVGAGI (reference sequence). CDR3 sequence: CASTLGSSYEQYF. CDR3 in DNA: TGTGCCAGCACACTGGGGAGCTCCTACGAGCAGTACTTC.

This clonotype was seen more than once but under ten times. Possible read error: a much larger clone is one base away. The chain recombines TRBV9 with TRBJ1-2; D remains unclear. This CDR3 is 15 amino acids long. From germline, CDR1 is SGDLS and CDR2 YYNGEE. The CDR3 loop reads CASSVAGGGSYGSTF. Written as DNA, the CDR3 is TGTGCCAGCAGCGTAGCGGGCGGTGGAAGCTATGGCTCCACCTTC.

There are many counts of this clonotype. The rearrangement uses TRBV20-1 and TRBJ2-1; D tentatively reads TRBD1 or TRBD2 (6 bases each). The length of the CDR3 is 17 residues. The V and J ends lost 0 bases and 3 bases respectively, with 18 bases between them. Per the germline V gene, CDR1 is DFQATT and CDR2 is SNEGSKA (reference sequence). DNA for the CDR3: TGCAGTGCTAGAGATAGGGGGGTTGGGACAAGCTACAATGAGCAGTTCTTC. It yields the protein CSARDRGVGTSYNEQFF.

This clonotype was counted at least ten times. This chain joins TRBV10-3 and TRBJ2-5; 8 nucleotides line up with TRBD1. CDR1 is ENHRY and CDR2 is SYGVKD in the germline V gene. V was clipped by 5 bases and J by 5 bases; unmatched bases: 7. This CDR3 has 14 residues. CDR3 nucleotide sequence: TGTGCCATCAGTCCAGGCAGGGGGCCGGAGACCCAGTACTTC. Translation: CAISPGRGPETQYF.

This clonotype was recorded a few times. The chain links TRBV6-1 to TRBJ2-7; tentatively, D is TRBD2 (5 bases). Trimming left V 4 bases short and J 4 bases short, with 11 bases between. Germline loops: CDR1 MNHNS, CDR2 SASEGT. The CDR3 is 13 residues long. The CDR3 sequence: CASSVSGAYEQYF. CDR3 sequence (DNA): TGTGCCAGCAGTGTGAGCGGAGCTTACGAGCAGTACTTC.

The chain carries TRBV6-1 and TRBJ2-2, with 9 bases that match TRBD2. The V and J ends lost 3 bases and 6 bases, in that order; junction bases with no gene match: 5. This CDR3 has 15 amino acids. The V gene's germline CDR1 is MNHNS and CDR2 SASEGT. The CDR3 DNA follows: TGTGCCAGCAGTGACTCGGCGGGAGGGGCCGGGGAGCTGTTTTTT. Protein sequence: CASSDSAGGAGELFF.